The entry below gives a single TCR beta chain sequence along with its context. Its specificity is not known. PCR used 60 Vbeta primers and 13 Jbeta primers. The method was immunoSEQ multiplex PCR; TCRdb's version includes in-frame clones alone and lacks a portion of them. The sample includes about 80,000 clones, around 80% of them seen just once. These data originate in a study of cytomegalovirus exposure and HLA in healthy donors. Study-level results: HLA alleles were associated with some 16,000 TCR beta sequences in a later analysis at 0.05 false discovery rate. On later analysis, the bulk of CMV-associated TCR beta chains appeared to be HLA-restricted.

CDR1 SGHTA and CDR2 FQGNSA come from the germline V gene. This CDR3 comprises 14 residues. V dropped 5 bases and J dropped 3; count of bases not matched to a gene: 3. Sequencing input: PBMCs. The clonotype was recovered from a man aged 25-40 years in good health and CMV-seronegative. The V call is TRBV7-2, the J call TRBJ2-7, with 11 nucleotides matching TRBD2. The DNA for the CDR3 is TGTGCCAGCAGCCCGGGACTAGCGGTCTACGAGCAGTACTTC. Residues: CASSPGLAVYEQYF. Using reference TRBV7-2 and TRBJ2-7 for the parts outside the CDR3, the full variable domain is GAGVSQSPSNKVTEKGKDVELRCDPISGHTALYWYRQSLGQGLEFLIYFQGNSAPDKSGLPSDRFSAERTGGSVSTLTIQRTQQEDSAVYLCASSPGLAVYEQYFGPGTRLTVT.